This T cell receptor beta chain was captured in a study of T cell responses to AZD1222 COVID-19 vaccine. Libraries were prepared by immunoSEQ multiplex PCR; TCRdb keeps only in-frame clonotypes and omits some of them. The repertoire consists of some 120,000 clones, with approximately 92% occurring once and the leading ten covering 4.2%. Turning to this clone: Its antigen is as yet unknown.

Germline loops: CDR1 SGDLS, CDR2 YYNGEE. Trimming left V 4 bases short and J 5 bases short, with 16 bases between. The CDR3 is 14 residues long. Whole-study results and caveats: As reported, nearly half of all spike-specific TCRs target variant regions that are unmutated. Baseline testing showed seropositivity in only six or seven AZD1222 recipients.

The V and J genes are TRBV9 and TRBJ2-7, with D possibly matching TRBD2 (6 bases). The specimen was peripheral blood, collected 28 days after the second dose of the MenACWY control vaccine. The sequence came from an adult who received the MenACWY meningococcal vaccine as a control. The CDR3 sequence is CASSRAGLRDEQYF. The DNA of the CDR3 is TGTGCCAGCAGCCGTGCGGGACTGAGGGACGAGCAGTACTTC.